Each of the 11 T cell receptor beta chains below was sequenced from the same sample in a study of neoadjuvant anti-PD-1 for oral cavity cancer (dated by TCRdb to about 2021). The intended sense of this specimen's time point label: after neoadjuvant nivolumab, at surgical resection. The method behind the library was the immunoSEQ multiplex PCR assay. TCRdb holds this immuneACCESS table with in-frame rearrangements only. Some clones are missing; in checked studies, unresolved V genes explain under half, and the rest has no known cause. The sample table contains approximately 15,000 clones; only one count was recorded for about 37% of them. The ten largest clones represent just under 40% of the sample. The input for sequencing was tumor tissue, taken after nivolumab (anti-PD-1) treatment. All receptors come from a person aged 35-79 years with oral cavity squamous cell carcinoma.

This sequence joins TRBV6-6 and TRBJ2-1; 9 bases are shared with TRBD2. The CDR3 runs to 16 residues. V lost 8 bases, J lost 5 bases, and 13 bases stayed unmatched. From germline, CDR1 is MNHNY and CDR2 SVGAGI (reference sequence). The CDR3 region is CASPPGPSGADNEQFF. The CDR3 nucleotides read TGTGCCAGCCCCCCTGGCCCTAGCGGGGCAGACAATGAGCAGTTCTTC.

The chain recombines TRBV30 with TRBJ1-2; D perhaps matches TRBD1 (6 bases). The CDR3 is made up of 15 amino acids. Per germline, CDR1 GTSNPN and CDR2 SVGIG (reference sequence). V was clipped by 1 base and J by 1 base, with 13 bases between them. CDR3 DNA sequence: TGTGCCTGGAGTGGAACAGGGAGACTTAACTATGGCTACACCTTC. As protein: CAWSGTGRLNYGYTF.

V and J are TRBV7-2 and TRBJ2-1; D possibly matches TRBD1 or TRBD2 (5 bases each). V shed 4 bases and J shed 0 bases, with 13 bases lying between them. The CDR3 length is 16 residues. In germline, CDR1 is SGHTA, CDR2 FQGNSA. CDR3 sequence (DNA): TGTGCCAGCAGCTCCCAGGGACCGAGCTCCTACAATGAGCAGTTCTTC. Its translation is CASSSQGPSSYNEQFF.

By share, this clone counts as medium-sized (0.01 to 0.1%). The rearrangement uses TRBV10-3 and TRBJ2-7; possibly TRBD1 for D (5 bases). The V end was cut by 0 bases, the J end by 9 bases, with 6 bases between. The CDR3 is 11 amino acids. Germline lookup yields CDR1 ENHRY and CDR2 SYGVKD. The CDR3 region is CAISESGPQYF. CDR3 nucleotide sequence: TGTGCCATCAGTGAGTCGGGGCCGCAGTACTTC.

The chain uses TRBV11-2 and TRBJ2-1; the match to TRBD2 covers 14 bases. V was clipped by 4 bases and J by 6 bases; unmatched bases: 2. CDR3 length: 15 residues. The germline CDR1 and CDR2 sequences are SGHAT and FQNNGV. The CDR3 here is CASSYGTSGGNEQFF. CDR3 sequence (DNA): TGTGCCAGCAGCTACGGGACTAGCGGGGGCAATGAGCAGTTCTTC.

The rearrangement links TRBV2 to TRBJ2-1; D may be TRBD2 (7 bases). Germline CDR1 is SNHLY and CDR2 is FYNNEI. Trimming stripped 6 bases from V and 10 bases from J, with 13 bases between. The CDR3 consists of 12 residues. Here the CDR3 DNA reads TGTGCCAGCAGGTGGGGGGGCAACGAGCAGTTCTTC. Translated, it gives CASRWGGNEQFF.

This clone has more than one count but fewer than ten. This chain joins TRBV6-4 and TRBJ1-1, with 7 bases that match TRBD1. Germline CDR1 MRHNA, CDR2 SNTAGT. CDR3 length: 14 amino acids. V lost 6 bases to trimming and J lost 3 bases; unmatched junction nucleotides: 7. CDR3 in amino acids: CASRAQGRDTEAFF. CDR3 nucleotides: TGTGCCAGCAGAGCACAGGGGAGGGACACTGAAGCTTTCTTT.

This clone was observed a handful of times. V is TRBV6-1 and J is TRBJ2-2; D is ambiguous. Germline V gene sequence: CDR1 MNHNS, CDR2 SASEGT. The CDR3 spans 14 residues. V was trimmed by 5 bases and J by 3 bases, leaving 10 bases between them. For the CDR3, the DNA is TGTGCCAGCAGTACGTCCAGGTACACCGGGGAGCTGTTTTTT. Translation: CASSTSRYTGELFF.

The sample holds a few counts of this clone. The V and J genes are TRBV11-2 and TRBJ1-2; the D gene is possibly TRBD1 (6 bases). Germline V gives CDR1 SGHAT, CDR2 FQNNGV. Trimming removed 5 bases at V and 4 bases at J, with 20 bases between. The CDR3 consists of 16 residues. CDR3 in amino acids: CASSPEGDASFYGYTF. CDR3 nucleotide sequence: TGTGCCAGCAGCCCGGAGGGGGACGCCTCTTTCTATGGCTACACCTTC.

The genes are TRBV5-4 and TRBJ1-2, with 9 bases fitting TRBD1. CDR1 and CDR2 (germline): SGHNT, YYREEE (reference sequence). Trimming cost V 4 bases and J 5 bases; bases outside gene matches: 3. The CDR3 sequence is 13 residues long. The CDR3 bases are TGTGCCAGCAGCCCCGGGACAGGGTATGGCTACACCTTC. Its translation: CASSPGTGYGYTF.

J is TRBJ1-2 and V is TRBV7-8; no reliable D call. Deletions cut 1 base from V and 6 bases from J, with 12 bases between. Per germline, CDR1 SGHVS and CDR2 FQNEAQ. The length of the CDR3 is 14 residues. DNA of the CDR3: TGTGCCAGCAGCTTAGAGGCTACCTGGGATGGCTACACCTTC. This codes for CASSLEATWDGYTF.